These 2 T cell receptor beta chains share one sample of origin, sequenced in a study of beta chain features in type 1 diabetes. These receptors are not linked to any known antigen. Expressed TCRB transcripts were sequenced after all isolated RNA was converted to cDNA. TCRdb's copy holds only in-frame clones and misses some; the assay was immunoSEQ multiplex PCR. This table holds about 390,000 clones, roughly a tenth found once. General study findings and limits: Moderate but significant shortening of TCRB CDR3s was recorded in all four CD4+ subsets from Type 1 diabetes patients.

Specimen: central memory CD4+ T cells from blood. The receptors stem from a young man with type 1 diabetes.

This chain joins TRBV6-6 and TRBJ1-5, with D unresolved. The CDR3 spans 15 residues. From germline, CDR1 is MNHNY and CDR2 SVGAGI (reference sequence). The germline V and J ends were trimmed by 3 bases and 1 base, with 10 bases remaining between them. The CDR3 loop reads CASSYSAGSNQPQHF. CDR3 DNA sequence: TGTGCCAGCAGTTATAGCGCAGGCAGCAATCAGCCCCAGCATTTT.

The chain links TRBV7-2 to TRBJ2-7; 7 bases align to TRBD1. The trim removed 4 bases at V and 7 bases at J, leaving 10 bases unmatched. From germline, CDR1 is SGHTA and CDR2 FQGNSA. The CDR3 runs to 14 residues. In DNA form, the CDR3 reads TGTGCCAGCAGCTCGCCGGGGACAGCACGAGAGCAGTACTTC. Protein sequence: CASSSPGTAREQYF.